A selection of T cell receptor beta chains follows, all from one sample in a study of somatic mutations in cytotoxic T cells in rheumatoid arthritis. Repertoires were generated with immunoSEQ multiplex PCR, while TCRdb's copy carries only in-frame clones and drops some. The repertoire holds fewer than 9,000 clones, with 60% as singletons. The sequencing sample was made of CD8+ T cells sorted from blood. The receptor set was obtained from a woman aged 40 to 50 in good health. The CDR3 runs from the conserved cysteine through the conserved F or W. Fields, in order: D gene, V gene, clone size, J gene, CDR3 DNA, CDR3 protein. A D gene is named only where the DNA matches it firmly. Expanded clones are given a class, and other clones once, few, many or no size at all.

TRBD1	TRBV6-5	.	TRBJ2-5	TGTGCCAGCAGTTACGACGGGACAGGGGTTTTCGGGACCCAGTACTTC	CASSYDGTGVFGTQYF
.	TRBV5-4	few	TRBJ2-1	TGTGCCAGCAGCTTGTTCGCGGGTTGGAACAATGAGCAGTTCTTC	CASSLFAGWNNEQFF
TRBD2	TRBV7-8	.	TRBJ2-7	TGTGCCAGCAGCAGTATTAGCGGGAGGACCAACTACGAGCAGTACTTC	CASSSISGRTNYEQYF
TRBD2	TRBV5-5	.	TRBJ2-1	TGTGCCAGCAGCTTGGACCTTGGGGGACTAGATTACAATGAGCAGTTCTTC	CASSLDLGGLDYNEQFF
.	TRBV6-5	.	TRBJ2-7	TGTGCCAGCAGTGGTTCTACCCCCCTAGACGAGCAGTACTTC	CASSGSTPLDEQYF
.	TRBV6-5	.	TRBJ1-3	TGTGCCAGCAGTTACGAGGTGTCGGGAAACACCATATATTTT	CASSYEVSGNTIYF
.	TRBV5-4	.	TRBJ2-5	TGTGCCAGCAGCTCGGGGCGGGCTACCCAGTACTTC	CASSSGRATQYF
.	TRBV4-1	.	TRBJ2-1	TGCGCCAGCAGCCAAGATCCAAGGGGACTGTACAATGAGCAGTTCTTC	CASSQDPRGLYNEQFF
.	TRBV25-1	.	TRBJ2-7	TGTGCCAGCAGTGGCACAGCAGGGCAATTCTTCGAGCAGTACTTC	CASSGTAGQFFEQYF
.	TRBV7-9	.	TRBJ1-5	TGTGCCAGCAGCCAAGGCCTCGGCGGCAATCAGCCCCAGCATTTT	CASSQGLGGNQPQHF
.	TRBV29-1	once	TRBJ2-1	TGCAGCGCTGAGGGCTCAGGACTCTACAATGAGCAGTTCTTC	CSAEGSGLYNEQFF
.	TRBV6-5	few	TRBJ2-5	TGTGCCAGCAGTTACTTCCGAGGGGCGCCAGAGACCCAGTACTTC	CASSYFRGAPETQYF
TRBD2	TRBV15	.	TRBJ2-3	TGTGCCACCAGCAGAGATTTAGGGACTAGCGGGAGCGAGACAGATACGCAGTATTTT	CATSRDLGTSGSETDTQYF
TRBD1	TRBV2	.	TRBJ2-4	TGTGCCAGCAGTTACGACAGGGACAGGTACTTC	CASSYDRDRYF
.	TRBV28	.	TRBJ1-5	TGTGCCAGCAGTCTGTCATTCGGACTCTATAGCAATCAGCCCCAGCATTTT	CASSLSFGLYSNQPQHF
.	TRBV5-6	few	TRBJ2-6	TGTGCCAGCAGCCCTGACGTCCCCTCTGGGGCCAACGTCCTGACTTTC	CASSPDVPSGANVLTF
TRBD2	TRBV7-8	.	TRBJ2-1	TGTGCCAGCAGCTTAGAGGGCCCTAGCGGGAGAACTGGCAATGAGCAGTTCTTC	CASSLEGPSGRTGNEQFF
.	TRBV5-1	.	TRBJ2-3	TGCGCCAGCAGCTGGGCCGGTGATACGCAGTATTTT	CASSWAGDTQYF
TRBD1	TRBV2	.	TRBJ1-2	TGTGCCAGCAGCGAAGGGACAGCGATAGACTATGGCTACACCTTC	CASSEGTAIDYGYTF
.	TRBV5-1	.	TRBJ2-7	TGCGCCAGCAGCCACTCGGGATTCTCCTACGAGCAGTACTTC	CASSHSGFSYEQYF
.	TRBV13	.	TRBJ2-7	TGTGCCAGCAGCTTAGGAGGGCGGGAAGTCCACGAGCAGTACTTC	CASSLGGREVHEQYF
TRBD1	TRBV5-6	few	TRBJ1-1	TGTGCCAGCAGCTTGGGGACAGGTGAAGCTTTCTTT	CASSLGTGEAFF
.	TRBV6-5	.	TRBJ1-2	TGTGCCAGCAAAAAGGGGACAAACTATGGCTACACCTTC	CASKKGTNYGYTF
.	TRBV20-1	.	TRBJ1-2	TGCAGTGCTAGAGCGGATGGCTACACCTTC	CSARADGYTF
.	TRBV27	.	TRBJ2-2	TGTGCCAGCACCGGGGACACCGGGGAGCTGTTTTTT	CASTGDTGELFF
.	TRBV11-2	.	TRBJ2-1	TGTGCCAGCAGCTTATTGGGGGCTAATTACAATGAGCAGTTCTTC	CASSLLGANYNEQFF
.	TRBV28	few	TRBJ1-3	TGTGCCAGCAGGACATTAGCCGTTAGGGGCCGCAGCTCTGGAAACACCATATATTTT	CASRTLAVRGRSSGNTIYF
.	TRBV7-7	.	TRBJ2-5	TGTGCTAGCAGCTTAGACAGCAGCTACCAAGAGACCCAGTACTTC	CASSLDSSYQETQYF
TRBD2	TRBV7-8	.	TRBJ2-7	TGTGCCAGCAGCTTAGAGTTCCTAGCGGGTTCCTACGAGCAGTACTTC	CASSLEFLAGSYEQYF
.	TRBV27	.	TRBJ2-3	TGTGCCAGTGGACATCCCTGGAGCACAGATACGCAGTATTTT	CASGHPWSTDTQYF
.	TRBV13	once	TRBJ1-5	TGTGCCAGCAGCTTAGGGAACAATCAGCCCCAGCATTTT	CASSLGNNQPQHF
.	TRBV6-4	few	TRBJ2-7	TGTGCCAGCCAAACTAGGGATTACGAGCAGTACTTC	CASQTRDYEQYF
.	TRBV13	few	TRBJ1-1	TGTGCCAGCAGCTTTGGGGGTGGGGACACTGAAGCTTTCTTT	CASSFGGGDTEAFF
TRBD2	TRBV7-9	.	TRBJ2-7	TGTGCCAGCAGCCTTCTAGCGGGAGGGATAGAAGAGCAGTACTTC	CASSLLAGGIEEQYF
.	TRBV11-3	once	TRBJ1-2	TGTGCCAGCAGCTCCCTCCAGGGTAACTATGGCTACACCTTC	CASSSLQGNYGYTF
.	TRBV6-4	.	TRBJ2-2	TGTGCCAGCACTGATAACACCGGGGAGCTGTTTTTT	CASTDNTGELFF
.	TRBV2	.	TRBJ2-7	TGTGCCACCAAAAATACCGTAATCGAGCAGTACTTC	CATKNTVIEQYF
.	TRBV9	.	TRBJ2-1	TGTGCCAGCAGCGTAGCCGGGTCCAATGAGCAGTTCTTC	CASSVAGSNEQFF
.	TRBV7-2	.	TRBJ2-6	TGTGCCAGCAGCCCTAGTGCGGGTGCTGGGGCCAACGTCCTGACTTTC	CASSPSAGAGANVLTF
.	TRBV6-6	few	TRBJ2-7	TGTGCCAGCAGTAGCCGGGACCACCCCTTCGAGCAGTACTTC	CASSSRDHPFEQYF
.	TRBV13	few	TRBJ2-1	TGTGCCAGCAGGGACCCAGATGTAAGTGAGCAGTTCTTC	CASRDPDVSEQFF